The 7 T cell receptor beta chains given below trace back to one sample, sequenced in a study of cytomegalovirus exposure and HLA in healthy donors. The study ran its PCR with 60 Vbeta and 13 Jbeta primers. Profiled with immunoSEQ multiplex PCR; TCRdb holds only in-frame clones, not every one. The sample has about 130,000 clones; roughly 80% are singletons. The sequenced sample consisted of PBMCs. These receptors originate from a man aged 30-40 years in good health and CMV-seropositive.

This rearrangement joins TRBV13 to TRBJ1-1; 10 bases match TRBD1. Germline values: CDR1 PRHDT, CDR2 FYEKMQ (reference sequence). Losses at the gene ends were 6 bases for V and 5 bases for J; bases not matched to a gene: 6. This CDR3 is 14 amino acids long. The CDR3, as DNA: TGTGCCAGCAGAGATAGGGACAGGGGAACTGAAGCTTTCTTT. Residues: CASRDRDRGTEAFF.

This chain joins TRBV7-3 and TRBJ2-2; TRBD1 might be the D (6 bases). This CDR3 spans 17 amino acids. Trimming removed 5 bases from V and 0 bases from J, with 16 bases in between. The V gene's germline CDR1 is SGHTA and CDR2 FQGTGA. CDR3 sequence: CASSPAVRGSNTGELFF. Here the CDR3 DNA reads TGTGCCAGCAGCCCAGCCGTGAGGGGGTCGAACACCGGGGAGCTGTTTTTT.

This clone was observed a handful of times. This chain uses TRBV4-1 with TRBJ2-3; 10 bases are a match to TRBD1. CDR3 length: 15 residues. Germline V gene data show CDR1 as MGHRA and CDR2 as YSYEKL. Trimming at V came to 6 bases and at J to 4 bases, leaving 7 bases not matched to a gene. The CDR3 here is CASRRTGGDPDTQYF. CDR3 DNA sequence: TGCGCCAGCAGAAGGACAGGGGGGGATCCAGATACGCAGTATTTT.

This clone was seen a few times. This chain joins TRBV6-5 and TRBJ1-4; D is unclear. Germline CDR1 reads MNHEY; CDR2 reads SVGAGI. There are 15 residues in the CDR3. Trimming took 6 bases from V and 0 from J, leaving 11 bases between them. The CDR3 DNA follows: TGTGCCAGCAGGGAAACGGGGTCAACTAATGAAAAACTGTTTTTT. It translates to CASRETGSTNEKLFF.

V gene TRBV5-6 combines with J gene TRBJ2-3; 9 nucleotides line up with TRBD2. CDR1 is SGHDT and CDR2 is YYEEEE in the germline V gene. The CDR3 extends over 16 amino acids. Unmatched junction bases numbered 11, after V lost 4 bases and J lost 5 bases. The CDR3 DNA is TGTGCCAGCAGCCTGGGGTTTAGGACTAGCGTAGATACGCAGTATTTT. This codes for CASSLGFRTSVDTQYF. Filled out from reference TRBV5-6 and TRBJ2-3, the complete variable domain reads DAGVTQSPTHLIKTRGQQVTLRCSPKSGHDTVSWYQQALGQGPQFIFQYYEEEERQRGNFPDRFSGHQFPNYSSELNVNALLLGDSALYLCASSLGFRTSVDTQYFGPGTRLTVL.

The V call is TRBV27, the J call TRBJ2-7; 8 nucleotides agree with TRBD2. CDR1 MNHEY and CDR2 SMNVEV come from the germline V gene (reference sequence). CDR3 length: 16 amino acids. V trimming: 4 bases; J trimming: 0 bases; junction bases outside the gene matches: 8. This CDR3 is CASSSTGRVSSYEQYF. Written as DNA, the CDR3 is TGTGCCAGCAGTTCCACCGGGAGGGTAAGCTCCTACGAGCAGTACTTC.

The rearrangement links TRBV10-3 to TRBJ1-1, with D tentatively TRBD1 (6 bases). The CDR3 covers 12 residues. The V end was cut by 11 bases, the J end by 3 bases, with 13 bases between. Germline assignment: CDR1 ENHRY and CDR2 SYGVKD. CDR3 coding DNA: TGTGCCGCTTCCTCAGGGGACACTGAAGCTTTCTTT. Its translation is CAASSGDTEAFF.